Listed below are T cell receptor beta chains from one sample, sequenced in a study of T cell changes during pregnancy in multiple sclerosis. Here immunoSEQ multiplex PCR was the method, and the copy in TCRdb shows in-frame clones only, minus some. The sample records 30,000 to 35,000 clones, 85% to 90% being singletons. The specimen comprised CD8+ T cells from peripheral blood mononuclear cells, sampled after pregnancy. These receptors all stem from a female donor with multiple sclerosis, enrolled in a pregnancy study. Each CDR3 is given with its conserved first and last residue. A D gene is named only where the DNA matches it firmly. Size is stated for part of the rows, as once, few or many counts, or as a class when the clone is expanded.

clone size	J gene	D gene	V gene	CDR3 protein	CDR3 DNA
-	TRBJ1-2	TRBD1	TRBV6-1	CASSDLTGTGFGYTF	TGTGCCAGCAGTGATCTCACCGGGACAGGGTTTGGCTACACCTTC
few	TRBJ2-3	TRBD2	TRBV6-1	CASRGGGETDTQYF	TGTGCCAGCAGGGGCGGGGGGGAAACAGATACGCAGTATTTT
-	TRBJ2-1	-	TRBV6-9	CASSSPSVSYNEQFF	TGTGCCAGCAGTTCCCCTAGCGTATCGTACAATGAGCAGTTCTTC
-	TRBJ1-1	-	TRBV27	CASGPGGSTEAFF	TGTGCCAGCGGGCCCGGGGGTAGCACTGAAGCTTTCTTT
-	TRBJ2-1	-	TRBV4-1	CASSQDPGGISYEQFF	TGCGCCAGCAGCCAAGATCCCGGGGGAATTAGTTATGAGCAGTTCTTC
-	TRBJ2-7	-	TRBV9	CASSASYEQYF	TGTGCCAGCAGCGCGTCCTACGAGCAGTACTTC
-	TRBJ1-1	-	TRBV19	CASSAGHTEAFF	TGTGCCAGTAGTGCAGGGCACACTGAAGCTTTCTTT
-	TRBJ2-3	-	TRBV5-1	CASSSLHDGTDTQYF	TGCGCCAGCAGCTCGTTACACGATGGCACAGATACGCAGTATTTT
-	TRBJ2-7	TRBD1	TRBV6-6	CASSSTWTGGGDEQYF	TGTGCCAGCAGCTCCACCTGGACAGGGGGCGGGGACGAGCAGTACTTC
medium-sized	TRBJ2-3	TRBD2	TRBV6-4	CASSGLAGESTDTQYF	TGTGCCAGCAGTGGACTAGCGGGAGAAAGCACAGATACGCAGTATTTT
-	TRBJ2-5	-	TRBV11-2	CASSLVHGGRETQYF	TGTGCCAGCAGCTTAGTCCACGGGGGGCGGGAGACCCAGTACTTC
-	TRBJ2-2	TRBD1	TRBV6-5	CASSRQGEVGELFF	TGTGCCAGCAGCCGACAGGGGGAGGTCGGGGAGCTGTTTTTT
-	TRBJ2-7	TRBD1	TRBV13	CASKARDRASYEQYF	TGTGCCAGCAAGGCCCGGGACAGGGCCTCCTACGAGCAGTACTTC
-	TRBJ1-2	-	TRBV5-6	CASSFIRVDGYTF	TGTGCCAGCAGCTTCATCAGGGTCGATGGCTACACCTTC
-	TRBJ2-4	-	TRBV13	CASSERGLAKNIQYF	TGTGCCAGCAGTGAAAGGGGTCTAGCCAAAAACATTCAGTACTTC
-	TRBJ2-2	-	TRBV21-1	CASSPRSTGELFF	TGTGCCAGCAGCCCCCGGAGTACCGGGGAGCTGTTTTTT
-	TRBJ2-1	-	TRBV27	CASSPAPSSYNEQFF	TGTGCCAGCTCGCCCGCCCCGAGCTCCTACAATGAGCAGTTCTTC
-	TRBJ2-3	-	TRBV7-2	CASSPRDIIGAQYF	TGTGCCAGCAGCCCCCGGGACATAATAGGGGCGCAGTATTTT
-	TRBJ1-1	-	TRBV27	CASRPGGAGPRGAFF	TGTGCCAGCCGTCCCGGGGGGGCAGGGCCCAGGGGAGCTTTCTTT
-	TRBJ1-1	TRBD1	TRBV27	CASSFGTGGDTEAFF	TGTGCCAGCAGTTTCGGGACAGGGGGGGACACTGAAGCTTTCTTT
-	TRBJ2-7	-	TRBV5-8	CASSPKLGGGYEQYF	TGTGCCAGCAGCCCGAAGCTAGGGGGTGGGTACGAGCAGTACTTC
-	TRBJ2-3	-	TRBV6-4	CASSDGGMTDTQYF	TGTGCCAGCAGTGACGGAGGGATGACAGATACGCAGTATTTT
-	TRBJ1-1	TRBD1	TRBV7-9	CASSPVRTGTLEAFF	TGTGCCAGCAGCCCAGTCAGGACAGGAACACTAGAAGCTTTCTTT
-	TRBJ1-1	TRBD1	TRBV4-2	CASSHWTGGTEAFF	TGTGCCAGCAGCCATTGGACAGGGGGCACTGAAGCTTTCTTT
few	TRBJ2-1	TRBD1	TRBV7-9	CASSTRDRVYNEQFF	TGTGCCAGCAGCACCCGGGACAGGGTATACAATGAGCAGTTCTTC
-	TRBJ2-2	-	TRBV7-3	CASSLMGGRGELFF	TGTGCCAGCAGCTTAATGGGGGGGCGAGGGGAGCTGTTTTTT
once	TRBJ2-1	-	TRBV4-1	CASSLKTGGNEQFF	TGCGCCAGCAGCCTAAAGACCGGGGGTAATGAGCAGTTCTTC
-	TRBJ2-1	-	TRBV7-6	CASSPRVGNEQFF	TGTGCCAGCAGCCCACGGGTCGGCAATGAGCAGTTCTTC
few	TRBJ2-2	-	TRBV27	CASNYGGELFF	TGTGCCAGCAACTATGGCGGGGAGCTGTTTTTT
-	TRBJ1-5	-	TRBV5-4	CASSPGSNQPQHF	TGTGCCAGCAGCCCGGGGTCAAATCAGCCCCAGCATTTT
-	TRBJ1-2	-	TRBV6-5	CASRWGTYGYTF	TGTGCCAGCAGATGGGGGACTTATGGCTACACCTTC
-	TRBJ2-3	-	TRBV13	CASSPGTTDTQYF	TGTGCCAGCAGCCCCGGGACTACAGATACGCAGTATTTT
-	TRBJ1-1	TRBD1	TRBV19	CASSFFLGTAMNTEAFF	TGTGCCAGTAGTTTTTTTCTCGGGACAGCGATGAACACTGAAGCTTTCTTT
-	TRBJ2-7	-	TRBV9	CASSVKDITYEQYF	TGTGCCAGCAGCGTCAAGGACATTACCTACGAGCAGTACTTC
-	TRBJ2-5	-	TRBV19	CASSISMETQYF	TGTGCCAGTAGTATCAGTATGGAGACCCAGTACTTC
-	TRBJ1-1	TRBD1	TRBV29-1	CSAWGQQNTEAFF	TGCAGCGCTTGGGGACAGCAGAACACTGAAGCTTTCTTT
-	TRBJ1-1	-	TRBV27	CASSLSTGHNTEAFF	TGTGCCAGCAGTTTATCAACAGGACATAACACTGAAGCTTTCTTT
-	TRBJ1-2	-	TRBV4-3	CASSQEGGDYGYTF	TGCGCCAGCAGCCAAGAGGGAGGGGACTATGGCTACACCTTC
-	TRBJ2-7	-	TRBV5-1	CASSPGQGGYEQYF	TGCGCCAGCAGCCCTGGACAGGGAGGGTACGAGCAGTACTTC
-	TRBJ2-3	-	TRBV7-3	CASSGGGTDTQYF	TGTGCCAGCTCGGGGGGCGGCACAGATACGCAGTATTTT
-	TRBJ1-2	TRBD1	TRBV7-2	CASRRDRGAGYTF	TGTGCCAGCAGGAGGGACAGGGGGGCTGGCTACACCTTC
-	TRBJ2-7	-	TRBV7-2	CASSFNSYEQYF	TGTGCCAGCAGCTTCAACAGCTACGAGCAGTACTTC
-	TRBJ2-3	TRBD2	TRBV7-9	CASSRGTSSGDTQYF	TGTGCCAGCAGCCGGGGGACTAGCAGTGGGGATACGCAGTATTTT
-	TRBJ2-7	-	TRBV7-2	CASSHGPTAGEQYF	TGTGCCAGCAGCCACGGACCGACGGCGGGCGAGCAGTACTTC
once	TRBJ1-1	-	TRBV4-2	CASSQERAEAFF	TGTGCCAGCAGCCAAGAGAGGGCTGAAGCTTTCTTT
-	TRBJ1-1	-	TRBV7-2	CASSLGPQVNTEAFF	TGTGCCAGCAGCTTAGGCCCTCAGGTGAACACTGAAGCTTTCTTT